Shown below are 32 T cell receptor beta chains from a single sample sequenced in a study of human T cells and chemical hapten exposure. Stated time point: pre-sensitization, week 0. Treatment: therapeutic diphenylcyclopropenone sensitization with weekly scalp DPC. TCRdb ran MiXCR on the RACE reads and lists one entry per CDR3 protein. The data show approximately 320,000 distinct CDR3 sequences, with 5.5% seen just once and roughly 8.2% held by the top ten. Material: whole blood, obtained in connection with sensitization to the hapten diphenylcyclopropenone (DPC). Receptors originate from a young woman with alopecia areata. Some clones in this sample may be carry-over from other donors' samples.

This clonotype was observed a handful of times. The V call is TRBV27, the J call TRBJ2-3; D possibly uses TRBD1 or TRBD2 (5 bases each). CDR3 length: 15 residues. V was pared by 1 base and J by 2 bases, with 10 bases between. Germline CDR1 is MNHEY and CDR2 is SMNVEV (reference sequence). The CDR3 reads CASSLWGTPTDTQYF. The CDR3 DNA follows: TGTGCCAGCAGTTTATGGGGGACCCCCACAGATACGCAGTATTTT.

The sample holds a few counts of this clonotype. CDR3 coding DNA: TGTGCCAGCAGAGATTCTGAAGGACAAGCCCAAGAGACCCAGTACTTC. Translating it yields CASRDSEGQAQETQYF. The chain couples TRBV6-5 to TRBJ2-5, with a tentative D call TRBD1 (5 bases). The CDR3 sequence is 16 residues long. The ends were cut back, 6 bases at V and 1 base at J, with 18 bases in the middle. Germline CDR1 reads MNHEY; CDR2 reads SVGAGI.

This clonotype occurred a few times. This sequence joins TRBV7-2 and TRBJ1-2; D ambiguous. Germline assignment: CDR1 SGHTA and CDR2 FQGNSA. V dropped 1 base and J dropped 8 bases, with 23 bases sitting between them. This CDR3 comprises 17 residues. The CDR3 DNA follows: TGTGCCAGCAGCTTAGACAACAGCCTTACTACGAACGGGGGCTACACCTTC. This sequence encodes CASSLDNSLTTNGGYTF.

CDR3 coding DNA: TGCGCCAGCAGCCAAGATGTATTCTTAGCGGGGGGCACAGATACGCAGTATTTT. It encodes CASSQDVFLAGGTDTQYF. The gene calls are TRBV4-3 and TRBJ2-3; 9 bases are a match to TRBD2. The trim removed 0 bases at V and 1 base at J, leaving 8 bases unmatched. This CDR3 has 18 residues. From germline, CDR1 is LGHNA and CDR2 YSLEER.

This clonotype showed up just a few times. The V and J genes are TRBV20-1 and TRBJ2-7; 8 bases map to TRBD1. Germline V lookup: CDR1 DFQATT, CDR2 SNEGSKA (reference sequence). The CDR3 extends over 12 amino acids. J gave up 4 bases and V 6 bases, and 5 bases lay outside the gene matches. The CDR3 DNA sequence: TGCAGTGCCGGGACAGGCTCGTACGAGCAGTACTTC. It yields the protein CSAGTGSYEQYF.

This clonotype was seen more than once but under ten times. This chain connects TRBV6-2 or TRBV6-3 to TRBJ2-5, with a possible D match to TRBD2 (6 bases). This CDR3 is 15 amino acids long. V lost 0 bases and J lost 7, with 15 bases in between. The germline V gene encodes CDR1 MNHEY and CDR2 SVGEGT. The CDR3 nucleotides are TGTGCCAGCAGTTACTCCCGGGCCGTTAGCGGGACCCAGTACTTC. Amino acids: CASSYSRAVSGTQYF.

This clonotype has only a few counts. The chain combines TRBV4-1 with TRBJ2-3, with D tentatively TRBD1 or TRBD2 (5 bases each). V was trimmed by 0 bases and J by 7 bases, leaving 14 bases between them. This CDR3 region has 15 residues. Germline V lookup: CDR1 MGHRA, CDR2 YSYEKL. The CDR3 here is CASSQEGAREHTQYF. The DNA for the CDR3 is TGCGCCAGCAGCCAAGAAGGGGCGAGGGAACATACGCAGTATTTT.

This clonotype appeared a few times. The gene calls are TRBV5-1 and TRBJ1-4; D possibly corresponds to TRBD1 (5 bases). The V and J ends lost 8 bases and 3 bases respectively, with 14 bases between them. Germline V CDR1 and CDR2: SGHRS, YFSETQ. The CDR3 runs to 14 residues. CDR3 coding DNA: TGCGCCAGTCAAGTAGGGGAGGCTAATGAAAAACTGTTTTTT. Its protein is CASQVGEANEKLFF.

The chain combines TRBV7-9 with TRBJ2-7, with a tentative D call TRBD2 (6 bases). This CDR3 has 14 amino acids. Trimming cost V 5 bases and J 4 bases, with 15 bases left between them. CDR1 SEHNR and CDR2 FQNEAQ come from the germline V gene (reference sequence). CDR3: CASSPRGTEYEQYF. In nucleotides, the CDR3 is TGTGCCAGCAGCCCTCGCGGGACTGAGTACGAGCAGTACTTC.

This clonotype was seen ten or more times. This chain links TRBV3-1 with TRBJ1-2; TRBD1 matches at 11 bases. CDR3 size: 16 residues. Germline CDR1 and CDR2: LGHDT and YNNKEL (reference sequence). With V trimmed by 0 bases and J by 8 bases, 8 bases remained unmatched. CDR3 amino acids: CASSQDSGQGAEGYTF. In DNA form, the CDR3 reads TGTGCCAGCAGCCAAGATTCCGGACAGGGGGCTGAAGGCTACACCTTC.

This chain joins TRBV7-9 and TRBJ1-5, with a possible D match to TRBD1 (6 bases). The V gene's germline CDR1 is SEHNR and CDR2 FQNEAQ (reference sequence). The CDR3 runs to 17 residues. The V end lost 0 bases, the J end lost 0 bases, and 12 bases lay between the germline ends. The CDR3 protein is CASSLAQTGDSNQPQHF. The CDR3 nucleotides are TGTGCCAGCAGCTTAGCGCAGACAGGAGATAGCAATCAGCCCCAGCATTTT.

There are many counts of this clonotype. The rearrangement joins TRBV28 to TRBJ1-1; tentatively, D is TRBD1 (6 bases). V was shortened by 7 bases and J by 8 bases, with 14 bases between the two germline ends. The V gene's germline CDR1 is MDHEN and CDR2 SYDVKM. The CDR3 runs to 12 residues. The DNA for the CDR3 is TGTGCCAGCACCTTAACAGGGCTCGAAGCTTTCTTT. It translates to CASTLTGLEAFF.

This clonotype was observed a handful of times. V is TRBV5-5 and J is TRBJ1-6; 10 bases match TRBD1. From germline, CDR1 is SGHKS and CDR2 YYEKEE (reference sequence). The CDR3 is 15 amino acids. With 0 bases clipped from V and 7 bases from J, the junction kept 1 base outside the gene matches. CDR3 region: CASSLEGQGNSPLHF. CDR3 DNA sequence: TGTGCCAGCAGCTTGGAGGGACAGGGGAATTCACCCCTCCACTTT.

This chain uses TRBV2 with TRBJ2-5; 7 nucleotides match TRBD2. J gave up 5 bases and V 7 bases, and 7 bases lay outside the gene matches. The CDR3 is made up of 13 amino acids. Germline CDR1 is SNHLY and CDR2 is FYNNEI. CDR3 DNA sequence: TGTGCCAGCATCGGGCAGGGAGGGGAGACCCAGTACTTC. It specifies CASIGQGGETQYF.

V gene TRBV2 combines with J gene TRBJ1-1, with unresolved D. The germline gives CDR1 SNHLY, CDR2 FYNNEI. Trimming took 5 bases from V and 0 from J, leaving 16 bases between them. The CDR3 totals 16 residues. The CDR3 DNA is TGTGCCAGCAGTAGGCCCCAGGCCTCCTTGAACACTGAAGCTTTCTTT. Translated: CASSRPQASLNTEAFF.

Ten or more counts support this clonotype. The chain combines TRBV6-6 with TRBJ2-7, with D possibly matching TRBD1 (7 bases). In germline, CDR1 is MNHNY, CDR2 SVGAGI (reference sequence). V lost 7 bases and J lost 5, with 18 bases in between. There are 14 residues in the CDR3. The CDR3 is CASMTTGRPDEQYF. The CDR3 DNA reads TGTGCCAGCATGACGACAGGGAGGCCGGACGAGCAGTACTTC.

V usage is TRBV13 and J usage is TRBJ2-7, with 10 positions matching TRBD1. Germline V gene data show CDR1 as PRHDT and CDR2 as FYEKMQ (reference sequence). V gave up 5 bases and J gave up 4 bases; unmatched junction bases: 5. The CDR3 runs 14 residues. The CDR3 coding sequence is TGTGCCAGCAGCGCGGGACAGGGGCCATACGAGCAGTACTTC. It codes for CASSAGQGPYEQYF.

This clonotype was detected many times. The rearrangement links TRBV6-2 or TRBV6-3 to TRBJ2-7, with 7 bases aligning to TRBD1. Germline CDR1 MNHEY, CDR2 SVGEGT. The CDR3 sequence is 14 residues long. V trimming: 5 bases; J trimming: 3 bases; junction bases outside the gene matches: 7. CDR3 residues: CASSPGTANYEQYF. Written as DNA, the CDR3 is TGTGCCAGCAGTCCCGGGACAGCTAACTACGAGCAGTACTTC.

The J gene is TRBJ1-1, the V gene TRBV7-2, with TRBD1 as a possible D gene (5 bases). Germline lookup yields CDR1 SGHTA and CDR2 FQGNSA. The CDR3 spans 17 residues. With 5 bases removed from V and 5 bases from J, the gap between germline ends came to 24 bases. Here the CDR3 reads CASSRPLRGSENTEAFF. The DNA of the CDR3 is TGTGCCAGCAGCCGCCCTCTACGGGGGTCAGAGAATACTGAAGCTTTCTTT.

This clonotype was seen only a few times. No DNA is shown, since the ends of the CDR3 on it are uncertain; the CDR3 is the one TCRdb lists. This chain connects TRBV7-6 to TRBJ1-6; the table's D gene call, TRBD1, was not cross checked with the DNA. The CDR3 is 15 residues long, ends included. Germline assignment: CDR1 SGHVS and CDR2 FNYEAQ. CDR3 region: CASSLVSGPDSPLHF.

This clonotype was seen only a few times. This chain uses TRBV27 with TRBJ1-5; D call uncertain. CDR3 length equals 14 residues. The germline V gene encodes CDR1 MNHEY and CDR2 SMNVEV (reference sequence). Trimming left V 2 bases short and J 2 bases short, with 7 bases between. The CDR3 reads CASSLVRGNQPQHF. The CDR3 DNA follows: TGTGCCAGCAGTTTAGTACGGGGCAATCAGCCCCAGCATTTT.

This clonotype was seen many times. An end of the junction differs from the germline gene, which may be a read error. The chain couples TRBV7-2 to TRBJ1-1, with D possibly TRBD1 on 5 matching bases. From germline, CDR1 is SGHTA and CDR2 FQGNSA. The CDR3 length is 16 residues. The CDR3 nucleotides are TGTGCCAGCAGCTTAGCCCCCATGCGGGGGACTGATTCAGGGTGCTTT. Residues: CASSLAPMRGTDSGCF.

J is TRBJ2-3 and V is TRBV7-2; possibly TRBD2 for D (5 bases). V was shortened by 2 bases and J by 8 bases, with 11 bases between the two germline ends. CDR3 length equals 13 residues. Germline V CDR1 and CDR2: SGHTA, FQGNSA. The CDR3 nucleotides read TGTGCCAGCAGCTTAAGCATGGGAGCTACGCAGTATTTT. The encoded protein is CASSLSMGATQYF.

This clonotype was seen at least ten times. V gene TRBV13 combines with J gene TRBJ1-4; a possible D gene is TRBD1 (5 bases). The CDR3 extends over 12 amino acids. The germline V and J ends were trimmed by 5 bases and 12 bases, with 13 bases remaining between them. The germline V gene has CDR1 PRHDT and CDR2 FYEKMQ (reference sequence). The CDR3 loop is CASSPQDGQLFF. In DNA, the CDR3 is TGTGCCAGCAGCCCACAGGACGGACAACTGTTTTTT.

This clonotype has a handful of counts. The genes are TRBV9 and TRBJ2-6; the D call may be TRBD1 or TRBD2 (5 bases each). The CDR3 runs to 15 residues. Germline assignment: CDR1 SGDLS and CDR2 YYNGEE. V gave up 6 bases and J gave up 0 bases, with 10 bases separating them. The CDR3 region is CASTQGPSGANVLTF. The CDR3 DNA follows: TGTGCCAGCACCCAGGGACCCTCTGGGGCCAACGTCCTGACTTTC.

The chain employs TRBV11-2 and TRBJ2-7; D possibly uses TRBD1 or TRBD2 (7 bases each). Trimming left V 5 bases short and J 4 bases short, with 21 bases between. CDR3 size: 16 residues. Germline CDR1 is SGHAT and CDR2 is FQNNGV. The CDR3 is CASSPLQRQGGYEQYF. CDR3 nucleotides: TGTGCCAGCAGCCCCCTACAAAGACAGGGAGGGTACGAGCAGTACTTC.

The rearrangement uses TRBV5-1 and TRBJ1-2; a weak D match, TRBD1 (6 bases). This CDR3 comprises 19 residues. The germline V gene encodes CDR1 SGHRS and CDR2 YFSETQ. V lost 0 bases and J lost 3, with 24 bases in between. In DNA, the CDR3 is TGCGCCAGCAGCTTGGCCGGTGGTCTTGGGGGGCTCGATTACTATGGCTACACCTTC. Its translation: CASSLAGGLGGLDYYGYTF. The entire variable domain, with the rest obtained from reference TRBV5-1 and TRBJ1-2, is as follows: KAGVTQTPRYLIKTRGQQVTLSCSPISGHRSVSWYQQTPGQGLQFLFEYFSETQRNKGNFPGRFSGRQFSNSRSEMNVSTLELGDSALYLCASSLAGGLGGLDYYGYTFGSGTRLTVV.

V usage is TRBV6-2 or TRBV6-3 and J usage is TRBJ1-1; a weak D match, TRBD1 (5 bases). This CDR3 is built from 14 residues. V was clipped by 4 bases and J by 1 base, with 10 bases between them. Germline CDR1 is MNHEY and CDR2 is SVGEGT. The CDR3 loop is CASSSGHTNTEAFF. The CDR3 DNA follows: TGTGCCAGCAGTTCCGGACATACGAACACTGAAGCTTTCTTT.

The chain joins TRBV12-5 to TRBJ2-3, with 9 nucleotides matching TRBD2. After removal of 0 bases from V and 0 bases from J, the junction contained 10 bases not matched to a gene. The length of the CDR3 is 19 residues. Germline V gives CDR1 LGHNT, CDR2 FRNRAP. The CDR3 DNA is TGTGCTAGTGGTTTGGTAGGTCTAGCGGGGCACCCCAGCACAGATACGCAGTATTTT. Its translation is CASGLVGLAGHPSTDTQYF.

This clonotype was observed at least ten times. The V and J genes are TRBV15 and TRBJ2-3, with D perhaps TRBD2 (6 bases). V dropped 0 bases and J dropped 4 bases, with 14 bases sitting between them. The CDR3 loop spans 16 amino acids. The germline CDR1 and CDR2 sequences are LNHNV and YYDKDF (reference sequence). The CDR3 is CATSRELATFPDTQYF. The DNA for the CDR3 is TGTGCCACCAGCAGAGAGCTAGCGACGTTCCCAGATACGCAGTATTTT.

This clonotype was observed at least ten times. J is TRBJ2-3 and V is TRBV20-1; a possible D gene is TRBD1 (6 bases). The V gene's germline CDR1 is DFQATT and CDR2 SNEGSKA (reference sequence). The CDR3 is made up of 13 amino acids. Trimming pared 5 bases from V and 0 bases from J, leaving 9 bases between. The CDR3 protein is CSAPGQSTDTQYF. The DNA of the CDR3 is TGCAGTGCTCCCGGACAGAGCACAGATACGCAGTATTTT.

This clonotype was detected ten times or more. The chain joins TRBV6-1 to TRBJ2-3, with TRBD1 matching over 9 bases. Losses at the gene ends were 6 bases for V and 5 bases for J; bases not matched to a gene: 12. Germline CDR1 and CDR2: MNHNS and SASEGT. The CDR3 extends over 16 amino acids. The CDR3 here is CASRNDGTGPGDTQYF. CDR3 nucleotide sequence: TGTGCCAGCAGAAACGACGGGACAGGGCCCGGAGATACGCAGTATTTT.